Listed below are T cell receptor beta chains from one sample, sequenced in a study of T cell changes during pregnancy in multiple sclerosis. Profiled with immunoSEQ multiplex PCR; TCRdb holds only in-frame clones, not every one. Among 90,000 to 120,000 clones listed, 80% to 95% were seen once. Sequenced here: peripheral blood, sampled in the third trimester of pregnancy. The receptors come from a female donor in good health, enrolled as a control in a pregnancy study. Each CDR3 is given with its conserved first and last residue.

>TRBV11-2|TRBJ2-7
CASSWGGAPYEQYF
>TRBV5-1|TRBJ1-1
CASSLGTGGNTEAFF
>TRBV9|TRBJ2-3
CASSLAGDFTSTDTQYF
>TRBV6-5|TRBJ2-7
CASSYSLGGEQYF
>TRBV7-2|TRBJ1-1
CASSLKTGREAFF
>TRBV7-2|TRBJ1-1
CASSLDGQGATEAFF
>TRBV30|TRBJ1-1
CAWTESRGAFF
>TRBV19|TRBJ1-2
CASSISRGDYGYTF
>TRBV6-1|TRBJ1-1
CASSESGNTEAFF
>TRBV6-5|TRBJ1-6
CASSYGTAGSPLHF
>TRBV27|TRBJ2-7
CASSLGGAIYEQYF
>TRBV5-6|TRBJ1-1
CASSPGGRMNTEAFF
>TRBV5-6|TRBJ2-3
CASSREAGARVPDTQYF
>TRBV7-9|TRBJ1-2
CASSSRDRANYGYTF
>TRBV7-9|TRBJ1-1
CASSSHGTGGMEAFF
>TRBV18|TRBJ1-2
CASSLTGVKTNYGYTF
>TRBV19|TRBJ1-2
CASSTQGANYGYTF
>TRBV19|TRBJ1-1
CASSRTANTEAFF
>TRBV2|TRBJ1-6
CAASRGMNNSPLHF
>TRBV2|TRBJ2-3
CASSERVAGGGDTQYF
>TRBV27|TRBJ2-7
CASSPHTPETGGGFYEQYF
>TRBV7-9|TRBJ2-1
CASSSLAGVGQFF
>TRBV11-3|TRBJ2-7
CASSLVGGEQYF
>TRBV6-6|TRBJ2-1
CATQRPSNEQFF
>TRBV7-3|TRBJ2-1
CASSLTGTSNEQFF
>TRBV7-2|TRBJ1-2
CASSHGGEERGYTF
>TRBV5-8|TRBJ1-1
CASSGWDRPSLFPNTEAFF
>TRBV27|TRBJ1-5
CASSQLNQPQHF
>TRBV7-8|TRBJ2-1
CASRKAGHYNEQFF
>TRBV25-1|TRBJ2-3
CASSDLARSDTQYF
>TRBV5-6|TRBJ1-2
CASSLMGQGDSYGYTF
>TRBV7-9|TRBJ1-6
CASSSVVSPLHF